A selection of T cell receptor beta chains follows, all from one sample in a study of technical replicates of blood from a few donors. Assay used: immunoSEQ multiplex PCR; TCRdb lists only in-frame clones, some missing. The repertoire has around 80,000 clones, nearly 99% of them found once; the top ten carry approximately 0.21%. The sample comprised T cells isolated from PBMCs. The receptors were gathered from a human donor in good health. CDR3s include the opening cysteine and the closing phenylalanine or tryptophan. Fields, in order: D gene, J gene, V gene, clone size, CDR3 protein, CDR3 DNA. D genes are given only for firm matches. Size tells how often a clone was seen (once, few, many) or the class of an expanded clone, and some rows leave it out.

TRBD1 | TRBJ1-3 | TRBV28 | . | CASSRTGSGNTIYF | TGTGCCAGCAGCCGGACAGGCTCTGGAAACACCATATATTTT
TRBD1 | TRBJ2-7 | TRBV6-5 | . | CASSYYTGASYEQYF | TGTGCCAGCAGTTACTACACAGGGGCCTCCTACGAGCAGTACTTC
. | TRBJ1-1 | TRBV5-1 | . | CASKTGLNTEAFF | TGCGCCAGCAAGACAGGTCTCAACACTGAAGCTTTCTTT
TRBD1 | TRBJ1-4 | TRBV6-5 | once | CASSYSTGGYEKLFF | TGTGCCAGCAGTTACTCGACAGGGGGCTATGAAAAACTGTTTTTT
. | TRBJ1-2 | TRBV5-1 | once | CASSLDGGGVYGYTF | TGCGCCAGCAGCTTGGACGGGGGGGGCGTCTATGGCTACACCTTC
TRBD2 | TRBJ2-6 | TRBV30 | . | CAWSEWSLGTSRVGANVLTF | TGTGCCTGGAGTGAATGGTCCTTAGGGACTAGCCGTGTTGGGGCCAACGTCCTGACTTTC
. | TRBJ2-1 | TRBV4-3 | . | CASSWDREQNEQFF | TGCGCCAGCAGTTGGGATCGGGAGCAGAATGAGCAGTTCTTC
TRBD2 | TRBJ2-7 | TRBV27 | . | CASSSWTSGRGEQYF | TGTGCCAGCAGTTCCTGGACTAGCGGGAGGGGCGAGCAGTACTTC
. | TRBJ2-2 | TRBV9 | . | CASSVRSGGLNTGELFF | TGTGCCAGCAGCGTACGAAGTGGGGGCCTGAACACCGGGGAGCTGTTTTTT
TRBD1 | TRBJ2-7 | TRBV7-2 | . | CASSGQGYEQYF | TGTGCCAGCAGCGGACAGGGCTACGAGCAGTACTTC
TRBD2 | TRBJ2-1 | TRBV6-5 | . | CASGYGRAAWQFF | TGTGCCAGCGGGTACGGGAGGGCCGCCTGGCAGTTCTTC
. | TRBJ1-4 | TRBV12-5 | . | CASGFREINEKLFF | TGTGCTAGTGGTTTTAGAGAAATTAATGAAAAACTGTTTTTT
. | TRBJ2-7 | TRBV30 | once | CAWTWDSIYEQYF | TGTGCCTGGACCTGGGACTCGATCTACGAGCAGTACTTC
. | TRBJ1-4 | TRBV7-2 | . | CASSLRQNNEKLFF | TGTGCCAGCAGCTTGAGGCAAAATAATGAAAAACTGTTTTTT
. | TRBJ1-3 | TRBV18 | . | CASSPPLRNTIYF | TGTGCCAGCTCACCACCTTTGAGGAACACCATATATTTT
. | TRBJ2-1 | TRBV30 | . | CAGKIHNEQFF | TGTGCCGGCAAGATACACAATGAGCAGTTCTTC
TRBD1 | TRBJ2-3 | TRBV10-2 | . | CASSPGTGSTDTQYF | TGCGCCAGCAGTCCCGGGACAGGGAGCACAGATACGCAGTATTTT
TRBD2 | TRBJ2-1 | TRBV19 | . | CASSLGLAGASRFF | TGTGCCAGTAGCCTGGGACTAGCGGGAGCTTCACGGTTCTTC
. | TRBJ2-1 | TRBV7-9 | . | CASELSSYNEQFF | TGTGCCAGCGAGCTTAGCTCCTACAATGAGCAGTTCTTC
TRBD2 | TRBJ2-7 | TRBV2 | once | CASSATTSGVYEQYF | TGTGCCAGCAGTGCAACGACTAGCGGGGTCTACGAGCAGTACTTC
TRBD1 | TRBJ1-2 | TRBV9 | . | CASSATGAHGYTF | TGTGCCAGCAGCGCGACAGGGGCCCATGGCTACACCTTC
. | TRBJ1-4 | TRBV10-1 | . | CASSESPRNVLFF | TGCGCCAGCAGTGAATCCCCGCGTAATGTACTGTTTTTT
. | TRBJ2-3 | TRBV7-6 | . | CASSTGGDSYTDTQYF | TGTGCCAGCAGCACTGGAGGGGACAGTTACACAGATACGCAGTATTTT
TRBD2 | TRBJ2-7 | TRBV11-2 | . | CASSSGLAYEQYF | TGTGCCAGCAGCTCAGGACTAGCTTATGAGCAGTACTTC
TRBD2 | TRBJ2-3 | TRBV13 | . | CASSLVVSGLAGFTDTQYF | TGTGCCAGCAGCTTAGTAGTGTCTGGACTAGCGGGATTCACAGATACGCAGTATTTT
. | TRBJ1-5 | TRBV5-6 | . | CASSLWGGPPIQPQHF | TGTGCCAGCAGCCTGTGGGGCGGTCCTCCAATTCAGCCCCAGCATTTT
. | TRBJ1-2 | TRBV5-6 | . | CASSRTVYGYTF | TGTGCCAGCAGTAGGACAGTTTATGGCTACACCTTC
. | TRBJ2-7 | TRBV7-2 | . | CASSLGDSRYEQYF | TGTGCCAGCAGCTTAGGAGACAGCAGGTACGAGCAGTACTTC
. | TRBJ1-5 | TRBV28 | . | CASSLRGGAMNQPQHF | TGTGCCAGCAGTTTAAGGGGGGGGGCGATGAATCAGCCCCAGCATTTT
. | TRBJ1-5 | TRBV6-5 | . | CASSRGGHGVPQHF | TGTGCCAGCAGCCGCGGCGGTCACGGGGTGCCCCAGCATTTT
. | TRBJ2-5 | TRBV7-2 | . | CASSERTGQETQYF | TGTGCCAGCAGCGAAAGGACGGGACAAGAGACCCAGTACTTC
. | TRBJ2-3 | TRBV9 | . | CASSVDEGSTDTQYF | TGTGCCAGCAGCGTAGATGAGGGTAGCACAGATACGCAGTATTTT
TRBD2 | TRBJ2-1 | TRBV11-3 | once | CASSTLAGAHNEQFF | TGTGCCAGCAGCACACTAGCGGGAGCCCACAATGAGCAGTTCTTC
TRBD2 | TRBJ2-1 | TRBV5-1 | . | CASSSSGSSYNEQFF | TGCGCCAGCAGCTCTAGCGGGAGCTCCTACAATGAGCAGTTCTTC
. | TRBJ1-5 | TRBV29-1 | once | CSAGDTSNQPQHF | TGCAGCGCCGGGGACACTAGCAATCAGCCCCAGCATTTT
. | TRBJ1-1 | TRBV21-1 | . | CASSKELPGNTEAFF | TGTGCCAGCAGCAAAGAACTACCCGGGAACACTGAAGCTTTCTTT
. | TRBJ1-1 | TRBV28 | . | CASSFSGHWNEAFF | TGTGCCAGCAGTTTCTCGGGACATTGGAATGAAGCTTTCTTT
TRBD1 | TRBJ2-7 | TRBV27 | . | CANPGQGNYEQYF | TGTGCCAACCCGGGACAGGGAAATTACGAGCAGTACTTC
. | TRBJ1-4 | TRBV4-3 | . | CASSQDRGLATNEKLFF | TGCGCCAGCAGCCAAGATAGGGGGTTGGCAACTAATGAAAAACTGTTTTTT
. | TRBJ2-7 | TRBV27 | . | CASSSVTGGGYEQYF | TGTGCCAGCAGTTCTGTAACAGGGGGGGGCTACGAGCAGTACTTC
. | TRBJ2-2 | TRBV7-9 | . | CASSSFGFGAGELFF | TGTGCCAGCAGCTCCTTCGGATTCGGGGCCGGGGAGCTGTTTTTT
TRBD2 | TRBJ2-3 | TRBV5-1 | . | CASSPGLNTDTQYF | TGCGCCAGCAGCCCGGGACTAAACACAGATACGCAGTATTTT
TRBD1 | TRBJ1-4 | TRBV28 | . | CASSPRTGANEKLFF | TGTGCCAGCAGTCCTAGGACAGGGGCGAATGAAAAACTGTTTTTT
. | TRBJ1-2 | TRBV5-1 | . | CASSLAVDGQGYTF | TGCGCCAGCAGCTTGGCCGTAGATGGGCAGGGCTACACCTTC
. | TRBJ2-7 | TRBV5-1 | . | CASSPTGPLSYEQYF | TGCGCCAGCAGCCCGACAGGACCACTATCCTACGAGCAGTACTTC
. | TRBJ2-5 | TRBV7-6 | . | CASSLGSQVRKETQYF | TGTGCCAGCAGCTTAGGCTCGCAAGTGCGGAAAGAGACCCAGTACTTC
TRBD2 | TRBJ2-1 | TRBV6-5 | . | CASSPANLAAAAQFF | TGTGCCAGCAGTCCCGCTAATCTAGCGGCGGCGGCGCAGTTCTTC
. | TRBJ2-7 | TRBV7-6 | . | CASSPGYEQYF | TGTGCCAGCAGCCCAGGCTACGAGCAGTACTTC
. | TRBJ1-1 | TRBV18 | . | CASSPKEGMNTEAFF | TGTGCCAGCTCACCAAAGGAGGGTATGAACACTGAAGCTTTCTTT
. | TRBJ1-2 | TRBV5-8 | . | CASSLTTRLYGYTF | TGTGCCAGCAGCCTCACCACCAGACTCTATGGCTACACCTTC
. | TRBJ2-7 | TRBV5-5 | . | CASSYDRKQYF | TGTGCCAGCAGCTACGATAGAAAGCAGTACTTC
. | TRBJ2-1 | TRBV20-1 | . | CSATEDEQFF | TGCAGTGCTACTGAGGATGAGCAGTTCTTC